This T cell receptor beta chain emerged from a study of shared clonotypes between healthy human individuals. The wider study: Donors, aged 18 to 49, were a couple of women and a few men.

CD45RO-negative cells were positively selected for CCR7, leaving out terminally differentiated effector memory CD45RA+ cells. Under the authors' procedure: Junction-only sequences without quality scores came from ImmunoSEQ, so filtering differed. The data were produced by immunoSEQ multiplex PCR, yet TCRdb's version contains in-frame clones alone and is incomplete. D and trimming were read from the DNA, whereas the V and J calls and clone size are those reported in that table. The sample consists of 1.5 million to 2.5 million clones, approximately 94% of them appearing once. A remark on this clone: Its antigen remains unknown.

The germline V gene encodes CDR1 MGHRA and CDR2 YSYEKL. The length of the CDR3 is 15 residues. Trimming cost V 5 bases and J 1 base, with 13 bases left between them. Regarding the study as a whole: The naive CD4 repertoires of a few donors were compared, and 5% to 6.5% of clonotypes were shared.

The sequence was collected from a man younger than 35 in good health. The sample was naive CD8+ T cells sorted from blood. This chain connects TRBV4-1 to TRBJ2-3; no definite D call. CDR3 DNA: TGCGCCAGCAGCGTGCAGAGTTCTGGCACAGATACGCAGTATTTT. Translated: CASSVQSSGTDTQYF.